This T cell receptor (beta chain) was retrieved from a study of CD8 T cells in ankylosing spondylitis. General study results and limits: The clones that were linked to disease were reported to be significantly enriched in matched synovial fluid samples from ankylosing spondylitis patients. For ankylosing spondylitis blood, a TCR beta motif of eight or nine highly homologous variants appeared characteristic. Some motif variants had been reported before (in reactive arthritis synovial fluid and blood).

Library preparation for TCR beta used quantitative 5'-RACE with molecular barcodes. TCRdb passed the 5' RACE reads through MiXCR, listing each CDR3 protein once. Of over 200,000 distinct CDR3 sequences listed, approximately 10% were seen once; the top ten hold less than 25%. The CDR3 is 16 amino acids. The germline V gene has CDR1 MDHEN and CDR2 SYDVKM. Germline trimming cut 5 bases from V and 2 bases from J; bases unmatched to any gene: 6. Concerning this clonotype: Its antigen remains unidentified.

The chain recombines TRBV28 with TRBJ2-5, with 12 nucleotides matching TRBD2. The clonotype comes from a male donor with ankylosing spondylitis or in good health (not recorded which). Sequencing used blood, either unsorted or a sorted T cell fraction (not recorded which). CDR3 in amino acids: CASSVPLAGGQETQYF. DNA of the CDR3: TGTGCCAGCAGTGTACCTCTAGCGGGGGGGCAAGAGACCCAGTACTTC.